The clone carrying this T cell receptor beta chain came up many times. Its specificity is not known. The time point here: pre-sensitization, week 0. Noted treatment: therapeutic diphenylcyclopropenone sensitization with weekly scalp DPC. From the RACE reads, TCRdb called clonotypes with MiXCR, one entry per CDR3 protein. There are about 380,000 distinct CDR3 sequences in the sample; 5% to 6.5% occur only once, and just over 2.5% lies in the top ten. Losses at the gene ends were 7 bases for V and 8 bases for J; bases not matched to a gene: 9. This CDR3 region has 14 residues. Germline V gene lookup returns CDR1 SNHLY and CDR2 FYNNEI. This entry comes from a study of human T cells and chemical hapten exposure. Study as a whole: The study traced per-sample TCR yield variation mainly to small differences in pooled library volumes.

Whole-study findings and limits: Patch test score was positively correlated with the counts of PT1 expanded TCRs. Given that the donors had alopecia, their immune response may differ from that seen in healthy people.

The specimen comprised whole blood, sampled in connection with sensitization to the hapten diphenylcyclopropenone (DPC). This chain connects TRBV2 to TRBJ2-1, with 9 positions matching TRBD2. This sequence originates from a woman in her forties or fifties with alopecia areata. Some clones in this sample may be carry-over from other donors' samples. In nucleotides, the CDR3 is TGTGCCAGCAAAGCGGGGGGACTTAGGGATGAGCAGTTCTTC. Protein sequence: CASKAGGLRDEQFF. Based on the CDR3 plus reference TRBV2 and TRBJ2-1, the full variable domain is EPEVTQTPSHQVTQMGQEVILRCVPISNHLYFYWYRQILGQKVEFLVSFYNNEISEKSEIFDDQFSVERPDGSNFTLKIRSTKLEDSAMYFCASKAGGLRDEQFFGPGTRLTVL.